This T cell receptor (beta chain) was identified in a study of control samples from healthy donors and cancer patients (dated by TCRdb to the early 2020s). Libraries were made using the immunoSEQ multiplex PCR assay. Entries here come from immuneACCESS through TCRdb and include only in-frame sequences with V and J called. Some clones fail to appear in such tables; in the studies checked, an unresolved V gene covers under half of the shortfall, and the cause of the remainder is unknown. Across this sample there are hundreds of thousands of clones, with about 93% seen only once. Around 6.4% of the sample comes from the top ten. Comment on this clone: Its target antigen remains unknown. Base-call qualities are not available, and no considerably larger clone is one nucleotide away. This CDR3 is also generated by other DNA sequences in the sample.

After removal of 1 base from V and 5 bases from J, the junction retains 4 bases not matched to a gene. CDR1 and CDR2 are drawn from the germline V gene (reference sequence): LGHDT, YNNKEL. Including the terminal cysteine and phenylalanine, the CDR3 comprises 14 residues. Left in the record is the CDR3 DNA by itself, 42 bases read in frame from the first base. This sequence uses TRBV3-1 (or the pseudogene TRBV3-2) and TRBJ1-1, with TRBD1 identical over 7 junction bases. This clonotype was obtained from a man aged 35 to 55 with head and neck cancer. Material: PBMCs. Here is the DNA: TGTGCCAGCAGCCAAGTTCAGGGGGGGACTGAAGCTTTCTTT. It translates as CASSQVQGGTEAFF.